This TCR beta chain was obtained from a study of blood T cell repertoires in COVID-19. At the level of the study: Samples came from the United States, Italy and Spain, spanning acute and convalescent COVID-19. From T cells, B-cell-depleted T cells, or PBMCs came the material, which was cDNA or gDNA.

The length of the CDR3 is 13 residues. Trimming took 3 bases from V and 4 from J, leaving 9 bases between them. The germline gives CDR1 SNHLY, CDR2 FYNNEI. Enrollment of patients from Seattle took place during active infection, with longitudinal follow-up. Authors' methods: Counts of nucleated cells, estimated from reference gene primer amplification, were obtained. This table comes from immunoSEQ multiplex PCR, and its TCRdb copy is limited to in-frame clones, with some not included. The DNA gave D and trimming, while V, J and clone size come from that table. The data contain 350,000 or so clones, 88% of them seen just once; the ten biggest clones take up 1.5% to 2%.

The receptor was isolated from a woman in her twenties or thirties with COVID-19, enrolled during active disease. The chain is built from TRBV2 and TRBJ1-1, with no clear D. The sample taken for sequencing was peripheral blood. In nucleotides, the CDR3 is TGTGCCAGCAGTGATGCCCGGGGCACTGAAGCTTTCTTT. Protein product: CASSDARGTEAFF.